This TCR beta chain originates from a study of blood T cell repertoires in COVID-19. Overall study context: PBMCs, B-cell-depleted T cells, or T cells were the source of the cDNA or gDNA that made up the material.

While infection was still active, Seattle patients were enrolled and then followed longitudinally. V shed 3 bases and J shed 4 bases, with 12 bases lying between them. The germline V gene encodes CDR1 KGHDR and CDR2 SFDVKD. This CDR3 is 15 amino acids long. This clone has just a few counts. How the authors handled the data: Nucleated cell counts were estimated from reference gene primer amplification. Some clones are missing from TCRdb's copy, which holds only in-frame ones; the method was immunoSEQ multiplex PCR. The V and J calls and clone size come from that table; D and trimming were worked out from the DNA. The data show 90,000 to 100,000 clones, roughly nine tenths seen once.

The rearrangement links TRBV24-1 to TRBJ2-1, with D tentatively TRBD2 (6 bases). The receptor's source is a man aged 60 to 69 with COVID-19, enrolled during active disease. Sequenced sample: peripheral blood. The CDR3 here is CATSDRGGPYNEQFF. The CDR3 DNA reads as TGTGCCACCAGTGATAGAGGAGGGCCTTACAATGAGCAGTTCTTC.